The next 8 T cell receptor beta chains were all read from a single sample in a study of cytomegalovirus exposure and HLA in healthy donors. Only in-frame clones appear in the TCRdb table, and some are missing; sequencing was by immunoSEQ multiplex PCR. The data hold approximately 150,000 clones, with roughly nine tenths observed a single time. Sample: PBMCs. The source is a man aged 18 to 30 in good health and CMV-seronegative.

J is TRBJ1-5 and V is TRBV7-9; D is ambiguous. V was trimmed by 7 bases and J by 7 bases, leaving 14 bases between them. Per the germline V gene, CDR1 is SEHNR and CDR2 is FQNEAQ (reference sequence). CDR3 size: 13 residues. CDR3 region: CASTLGDGQPQHF. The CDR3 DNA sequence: TGTGCCAGCACCCTAGGCGACGGGCAGCCCCAGCATTTT.

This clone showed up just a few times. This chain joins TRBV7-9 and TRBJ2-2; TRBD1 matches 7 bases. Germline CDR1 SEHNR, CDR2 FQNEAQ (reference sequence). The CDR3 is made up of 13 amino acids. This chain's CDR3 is CATLRQGFGELFF. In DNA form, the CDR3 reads TGTGCTACATTAAGACAGGGCTTCGGGGAGCTGTTTTTT. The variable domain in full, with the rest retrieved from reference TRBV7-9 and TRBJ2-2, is DTGVSQNPRHKITKRGQNVTFRCDPISEHNRLYWYRQTLGQGPEFLTYFQNEAQLEKSRLLSDRFSAERPKGSFSTLEIQRTEQGDSAMYLCATLRQGFGELFFGEGSRLTVL.

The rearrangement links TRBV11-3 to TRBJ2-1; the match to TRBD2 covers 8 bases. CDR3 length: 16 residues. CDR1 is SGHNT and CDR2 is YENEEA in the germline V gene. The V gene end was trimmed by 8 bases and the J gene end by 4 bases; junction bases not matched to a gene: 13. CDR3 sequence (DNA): TGTGCCAGCGGAACGGGAGGGTCGAGTATATACAATGAGCAGTTCTTC. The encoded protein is CASGTGGSSIYNEQFF. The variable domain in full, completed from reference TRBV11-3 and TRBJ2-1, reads EAGVVQSPRYKIIEKKQPVAFWCNPISGHNTLYWYLQNLGQGPELLIRYENEEAVDDSQLPKDRFSAERLKGVDSTLKIQPAELGDSAVYLCASGTGGSSIYNEQFFGPGTRLTVL.

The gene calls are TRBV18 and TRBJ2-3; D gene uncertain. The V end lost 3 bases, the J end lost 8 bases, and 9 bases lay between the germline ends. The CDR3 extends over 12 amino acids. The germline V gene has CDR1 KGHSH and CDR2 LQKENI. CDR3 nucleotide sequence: TGTGCCAGCTCACCGACACCCGGTACGCAGTATTTT. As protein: CASSPTPGTQYF.

The CDR3 nucleotides are TGTGCCAGCAGCTCTCGGACAGGGTTATACGAGCAGTACGTC. Translated, it gives CASSSRTGLYEQYV. This sequence joins TRBV5-6 and TRBJ2-7; TRBD1 matches 8 bases. Trimming took 3 bases from V and 4 from J; bases not matched to a gene: 6. CDR3 size: 14 residues. Germline V gene lookup returns CDR1 SGHDT and CDR2 YYEEEE.

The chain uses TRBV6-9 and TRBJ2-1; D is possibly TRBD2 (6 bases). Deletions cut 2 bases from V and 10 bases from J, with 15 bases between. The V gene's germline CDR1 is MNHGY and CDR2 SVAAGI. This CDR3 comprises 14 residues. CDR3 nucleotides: TGTGCCAGCAGTTATGGGGGGTCCCGGCGGGAGCAGTTCTTC. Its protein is CASSYGGSRREQFF.

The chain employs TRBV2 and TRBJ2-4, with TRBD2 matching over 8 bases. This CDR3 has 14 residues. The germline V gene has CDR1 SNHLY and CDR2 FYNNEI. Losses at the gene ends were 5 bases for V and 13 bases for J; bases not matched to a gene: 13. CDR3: CASSPRGGREPQYF. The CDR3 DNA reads TGTGCCAGCAGTCCACGGGGGGGTCGGGAACCACAGTACTTC.

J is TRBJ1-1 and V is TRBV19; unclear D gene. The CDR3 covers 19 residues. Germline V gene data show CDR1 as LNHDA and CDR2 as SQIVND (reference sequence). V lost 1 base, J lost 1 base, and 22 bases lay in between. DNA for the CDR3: TGTGCCAGTAGTATAGTCTTTAAGAGACGAGCGCTTGAGAACACTGAAGCTTTCTTT. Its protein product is CASSIVFKRRALENTEAFF.